The 31 T cell receptor beta chains reported below all come from one sample, sequenced in a study of sequential checkpoint blockade in melanoma. Treatment here: randomized to nivolumab then ipilimumab (arm A) or the reverse (arm B). This table comes from immunoSEQ multiplex PCR, and its TCRdb copy is limited to in-frame clones, with some not included. There are fewer than 20,000 clones in the sample; 45% to 65% occur only once, and roughly a sixth lies in the top ten. The starting material was CD8+ T cells sorted from blood (inferred from file names), obtained from a patient given nivolumab and ipilimumab in sequence. The source of these receptors is a human donor with melanoma.

The rearrangement uses TRBV4-1 and TRBJ2-3; 7 bases are shared with TRBD2. Trimming took 1 base from V and 3 from J; bases not matched to a gene: 10. Germline CDR1 reads MGHRA; CDR2 reads YSYEKL. The CDR3 contains 17 residues. The CDR3 sequence is CASSQGDGGGWTDTQYF. In DNA, the CDR3 is TGCGCCAGCAGCCAAGGTGATGGCGGGGGTTGGACAGATACGCAGTATTTT.

In its sample, this clone was seen a few times. The gene calls are TRBV2 and TRBJ1-5; D is unclear. Germline V CDR1 and CDR2: SNHLY, FYNNEI. The CDR3 consists of 15 residues. The germline V and J ends were trimmed by 1 base and 1 base, with 8 bases remaining between them. In nucleotides, the CDR3 is TGTGCCAGCAGTGAAGGACAACAGAGCAATCAGCCCCAGCATTTT. Encoded protein: CASSEGQQSNQPQHF.

The genes are TRBV7-9 and TRBJ1-2, with TRBD1 identical over 8 bases. V lost 5 bases to trimming and J lost 3 bases; unmatched junction nucleotides: 8. CDR3 length equals 15 residues. Looked up from germline, CDR1 is SEHNR and CDR2 is FQNEAQ (reference sequence). The CDR3 DNA sequence: TGTGCCAGCAGCCTTAACAGGGGGGGTGACTATGGCTACACCTTC. Its translation: CASSLNRGGDYGYTF.

The chain employs TRBV11-2 and TRBJ1-3; 10 bases map to TRBD1. V gave up 8 bases and J gave up 3 bases; unmatched junction bases: 7. Germline V lookup: CDR1 SGHAT, CDR2 FQNNGV. The length of the CDR3 is 15 residues. The CDR3 DNA reads TGTGCCAGCGAACCGGGACAGGGGTTTGGAAACACCATATATTTT. This gives the protein CASEPGQGFGNTIYF.

In this sample, this clone turned up a few times. The chain couples TRBV2 to TRBJ2-1; TRBD1 is a possible D gene (6 bases). V was trimmed by 5 bases and J by 6 bases, leaving 8 bases between them. Looked up from germline, CDR1 is SNHLY and CDR2 is FYNNEI. The CDR3 loop spans 12 amino acids. The CDR3 sequence is CASSRQVNEQFF. DNA for the CDR3: TGTGCCAGCAGTAGACAGGTCAATGAGCAGTTCTTC.

The chain's CDR3 is CASGGRTGAFYGYTF. The CDR3 region has the DNA TGTGCCAGCGGGGGCAGGACAGGGGCTTTCTATGGCTACACCTTC. This chain connects TRBV28 to TRBJ1-2; 9 nucleotides match TRBD1. With V trimmed by 8 bases and J by 4 bases, 11 bases remained unmatched. Germline V lookup: CDR1 MDHEN, CDR2 SYDVKM. This CDR3 is built from 15 residues.

This clone showed up just a few times. This chain joins TRBV7-9 and TRBJ1-2; D gene unclear. The CDR3 is 13 amino acids. V was trimmed by 1 base and J by 0 bases, leaving 3 bases between them. The germline V gene encodes CDR1 SEHNR and CDR2 FQNEAQ (reference sequence). The CDR3 DNA reads as TGTGCCAGCAGCTTAGGGCCTAACTATGGCTACACCTTC. Its protein is CASSLGPNYGYTF.

The J gene is TRBJ2-1, the V gene TRBV4-1, with 7 bases lining up with TRBD1. Germline loops: CDR1 MGHRA, CDR2 YSYEKL. Losses at the gene ends were 4 bases for V and 1 base for J; bases not matched to a gene: 1. The CDR3 is made up of 14 amino acids. As DNA, the CDR3 is TGCGCCAGCAGCCCGGGACAGTCCTACAATGAGCAGTTCTTC. Its translation is CASSPGQSYNEQFF.

This clone was recorded a few times. CDR3 sequence (DNA): TGTGCCAGCAGCTTAGTACGGACAGGGGAAGCTTTCTTT. Encoded protein: CASSLVRTGEAFF. This chain joins TRBV11-2 and TRBJ1-1, with 8 positions matching TRBD1. The V gene end was trimmed by 1 base and the J gene end by 8 bases; junction bases not matched to a gene: 3. Germline CDR1 is SGHAT and CDR2 is FQNNGV. The length of the CDR3 is 13 residues.

The chain employs TRBV30 and TRBJ2-1, with 9 bases lining up with TRBD1. Germline V gene data show CDR1 as GTSNPN and CDR2 as SVGIG (reference sequence). The CDR3 is made up of 15 amino acids. V trimming: 3 bases; J trimming: 5 bases; junction bases outside the gene matches: 8. The CDR3 DNA sequence: TGTGCCTGGAGCACCGGACAGGGGTCCCACAATGAGCAGTTCTTC. Its translation: CAWSTGQGSHNEQFF.

The chain carries TRBV7-9 and TRBJ2-1; D gene unclear. CDR3 length: 13 residues. Germline lookup yields CDR1 SEHNR and CDR2 FQNEAQ (reference sequence). V lost 3 bases and J lost 7, with 10 bases in between. CDR3 region: CASSFNMENEQFF. In DNA, the CDR3 is TGTGCCAGCAGCTTCAACATGGAGAATGAGCAGTTCTTC.

The CDR3 loop reads CASSFGGGGELFF. The CDR3 DNA sequence: TGTGCCAGCAGCTTCGGGGGAGGCGGGGAGCTGTTTTTT. This rearrangement joins TRBV7-2 to TRBJ2-2; D is possibly TRBD2 (6 bases). The CDR3 has 13 amino acids. Trimming stripped 3 bases from V and 7 bases from J, with 9 bases between. The germline V gene encodes CDR1 SGHTA and CDR2 FQGNSA.

V gene TRBV6-5 combines with J gene TRBJ1-3, with D unresolved. CDR1 is MNHEY, CDR2 SVGAGI, per germline. Deletions cut 6 bases from V and 5 bases from J, with 8 bases between. The CDR3 extends over 12 amino acids. The CDR3 region is CASSEHRNTIYF. DNA of the CDR3: TGTGCCAGCAGCGAACACCGAAACACCATATATTTT.

V gene TRBV2 combines with J gene TRBJ1-5, with no clear D. Germline CDR1 SNHLY, CDR2 FYNNEI. The CDR3 is 16 residues long. V shed 0 bases and J shed 0 bases, with 9 bases lying between them. The CDR3 DNA follows: TGTGCCAGCAGTGAAGCGCCAGGTTATAGCAATCAGCCCCAGCATTTT. This encodes CASSEAPGYSNQPQHF.

Of note for this clone: Mismatch with germline at one junction end may stem from a read error. The sample has other DNA sequences that encode this CDR3 too. The chain joins TRBV30 to TRBJ1-3, with unresolved D. This CDR3 region has 14 residues. Germline CDR1 and CDR2: GTSNPN and SVGIG (reference sequence). For the CDR3, the DNA is TGTGCCTGGACAGACGAGCGCTCTGGAAACACCATATATTTC. Encoded protein: CAWTDERSGNTIYF.

The chain couples TRBV11-3 to TRBJ1-2; 8 nucleotides match TRBD1. V lost 7 bases and J lost 2; bases outside the gene matches: 12. This CDR3 spans 16 amino acids. In germline, CDR1 is SGHNT, CDR2 YENEEA. In DNA form, the CDR3 reads TGTGCCAGCAACCCCTCCCGGGACAGGCAAAACTATGGCTACACCTTC. Its protein product is CASNPSRDRQNYGYTF.

The genes are TRBV2 and TRBJ2-7, with 8 positions matching TRBD1. Trimming at V came to 7 bases and at J to 2 bases, leaving 10 bases not matched to a gene. The CDR3 extends over 15 amino acids. Germline V gene sequence: CDR1 SNHLY, CDR2 FYNNEI. CDR3 bases: TGTGCCAGCAAGCCAGCGACAGGGGCCACCTACGAGCAGTACTTC. As protein: CASKPATGATYEQYF.

The chain couples TRBV7-9 to TRBJ2-7, with 12 bases fitting TRBD2. CDR1 is SEHNR and CDR2 is FQNEAQ in the germline V gene (reference sequence). This CDR3 is 16 amino acids long. The V and J ends lost 5 bases and 0 bases, in that order; junction bases with no gene match: 5. CDR3 nucleotide sequence: TGTGCCAGCAGCCCCTCGGGACTAGCGGGCTCCTACGAGCAGTACTTC. It yields the protein CASSPSGLAGSYEQYF.

The chain has TRBV14 and TRBJ2-7; D might be TRBD1 (5 bases). The CDR3 loop spans 14 amino acids. V lost 2 bases and J 3 bases, leaving 11 bases between the germline ends. Germline lookup yields CDR1 SGHDN and CDR2 FVKESK. CDR3 amino acids: CASSQQGAFYEQYF. The DNA for the CDR3 is TGTGCCAGCAGCCAACAGGGCGCGTTCTACGAGCAGTACTTC.

This sequence joins TRBV6-6 and TRBJ2-7; 7 nucleotides agree with TRBD1. The germline CDR1 and CDR2 sequences are MNHNY and SVGAGI (reference sequence). With V trimmed by 2 bases and J by 0 bases, 4 bases remained unmatched. This CDR3 spans 15 amino acids. The CDR3 region is CASSYGGQSSYEQYF. The CDR3 nucleotides read TGTGCCAGCAGTTACGGGGGACAGAGCTCCTACGAGCAGTACTTC.

The gene calls are TRBV5-6 and TRBJ2-7; a weak D match, TRBD1 (5 bases). Deletions cut 4 bases from V and 5 bases from J, with 19 bases between. This CDR3 has 15 amino acids. Germline loops: CDR1 SGHDT, CDR2 YYEEEE. CDR3 nucleotide sequence: TGTGCCAGCAGCCCACAGGACACCGGGTATAACGAGCAGTACTTC. It yields the protein CASSPQDTGYNEQYF.

The genes are TRBV28 and TRBJ1-1, with TRBD1 matching over 8 bases. The CDR3 spans 16 residues. CDR1 is MDHEN, CDR2 SYDVKM, per germline. With 1 base clipped from V and 1 base from J, the junction kept 5 bases outside the gene matches. The CDR3 sequence is CASSLFPGQENTEAFF. For the CDR3, the DNA is TGTGCCAGCAGTTTATTCCCGGGACAGGAGAACACTGAAGCTTTCTTT. The complete variable domain, with remaining parts taken from reference TRBV28 and TRBJ1-1, reads DVKVTQSSRYLVKRTGEKVFLECVQDMDHENMFWYRQDPGLGLRLIYFSYDVKMKEKGDIPEGYSVSREKKERFSLILESASTNQTSMYLCASSLFPGQENTEAFFGQGTRLTVV.

In this sample, this clone turned up a few times. The chain combines TRBV19 with TRBJ1-4; D uncertain. The CDR3 loop spans 14 amino acids. Between the trimmed V and J ends, which lost 0 bases and 7 bases, there was a span of 9 bases. Per the germline V gene, CDR1 is LNHDA and CDR2 is SQIVND (reference sequence). Here the CDR3 reads CASSIETGSEKLFF. The CDR3 bases are TGTGCCAGTAGTATAGAGACGGGAAGTGAAAAACTGTTTTTT.

This clone showed up just once. The rearrangement uses TRBV2 and TRBJ1-2, with D perhaps matching TRBD1 (5 bases). Per germline, CDR1 SNHLY and CDR2 FYNNEI. CDR3 size: 14 residues. V lost 7 bases, J lost 4 bases, and 16 bases lay in between. The CDR3 DNA sequence: TGTGCCAGCACAGCCGGGGGTACGGGCTATGGCTACACCTTC. Encoded protein: CASTAGGTGYGYTF.

The sample holds a few counts of this clone. The rearrangement joins TRBV27 to TRBJ1-5; the D gene is possibly TRBD1 (5 bases). CDR1 is MNHEY and CDR2 is SMNVEV in the germline V gene (reference sequence). The CDR3 has 13 amino acids. Deletions cut 3 bases from V and 6 bases from J, with 9 bases between. The DNA of the CDR3 is TGTGCCAGCAGTTTGGGGGGATCTCAGCCCCAGCATTTT. It translates to CASSLGGSQPQHF.

V gene TRBV10-3 combines with J gene TRBJ2-1, with 9 bases fitting TRBD2. The V gene's germline CDR1 is ENHRY and CDR2 SYGVKD. CDR3 length: 22 residues. The trim removed 1 base at V and 0 bases at J, leaving 19 bases unmatched. The CDR3 nucleotides read TGTGCCATCAGTGAGTACAGAAACGCGGGAGGGACTGGTTGGAGCTCCTACAATGAGCAGTTCTTC. This encodes CAISEYRNAGGTGWSSYNEQFF.

The V and J genes are TRBV19 and TRBJ2-7; 8 positions agree with TRBD2. The CDR3 extends over 13 amino acids. With V trimmed by 6 bases and J by 2 bases, 3 bases remained unmatched. CDR1 LNHDA and CDR2 SQIVND come from the germline V gene (reference sequence). The CDR3 DNA follows: TGTGCCAGTAGGAGTAGCGGGGCCTACGAGCAGTACTTC. Amino acid sequence: CASRSSGAYEQYF.

The chain's CDR3 is CASSSSTRAEQYF. The CDR3 nucleotides read TGTGCCAGCAGTTCCTCTACTAGAGCCGAGCAGTACTTC. The V and J genes are TRBV27 and TRBJ2-7; tentatively, D is TRBD2 (5 bases). The germline V gene has CDR1 MNHEY and CDR2 SMNVEV (reference sequence). The V gene lost 4 bases and the J gene lost 6 bases, with 13 bases spanning the gap. This CDR3 region has 13 residues.

This clone was seen a handful of times. The chain joins TRBV28 to TRBJ1-3; the D gene is possibly TRBD1 (6 bases). The germline V and J ends were trimmed by 6 bases and 9 bases, with 18 bases remaining between them. Germline-derived CDR1 and CDR2 are MDHEN and SYDVKM. This CDR3 comprises 14 residues. DNA for the CDR3: TGTGCCAGCAGGGGGGCTGTATCGATTCCCACCATATATTTT. Amino acids: CASRGAVSIPTIYF.

This sequence joins TRBV7-6 and TRBJ2-1; a possible D gene is TRBD1 (5 bases). Germline V gene sequence: CDR1 SGHVS, CDR2 FNYEAQ. V gave up 0 bases and J gave up 4 bases, with 7 bases separating them. CDR3 length equals 14 residues. The CDR3 here is CASSLAGAYNEQFF. The CDR3 DNA reads as TGTGCCAGCAGCTTAGCTGGGGCATACAATGAGCAGTTCTTC.

This clone was counted between two and nine times. The chain carries TRBV7-2 and TRBJ2-1; TRBD2 agrees at 10 bases. V lost 3 bases to trimming and J lost 13 bases; unmatched junction nucleotides: 12. The germline CDR1 and CDR2 sequences are SGHTA and FQGNSA. The CDR3 has 15 amino acids. DNA of the CDR3: TGTGCCAGCAGCTTGCCGCCCGGGACTAGCGAAATCCAGTTCTTC. This encodes CASSLPPGTSEIQFF.